This T cell receptor (beta chain) is from a study of sequential checkpoint blockade in melanoma. Study-wide context: Patients were randomized 1:1 to nivolumab-then-ipilimumab or ipilimumab-then-nivolumab first-line. Both treatment sequences were followed by maintenance nivolumab.

Sequenced by immunoSEQ multiplex PCR; TCRdb stores in-frame clones only, minus some. The repertoire holds more than 25,000 clones, with roughly 80% as singletons. The CDR3 length is 18 residues. Germline V gene data show CDR1 as MDHEN and CDR2 as SYDVKM. V was pared by 5 bases and J by 4 bases, with 10 bases of the junction left unmatched. Documented treatment: randomized to nivolumab then ipilimumab (arm A) or the reverse (arm B). Patients had received no earlier DNA-damaging chemotherapy. The chain carries TRBV28 and TRBJ2-2; 13 nucleotides match TRBD2. The receptor was derived from a human donor with melanoma. Sequencing was performed on CD8+ T cells sorted from blood (inferred from file names), taken from a patient given nivolumab and ipilimumab in sequence. The CDR3 loop reads CASSDPGTSGEATGELFF. The CDR3 bases are TGTGCCAGCAGTGACCCCGGGACTAGCGGGGAGGCCACCGGGGAGCTGTTTTTT.